This T cell receptor beta chain appears in the sequencing data of a study of blood T cell repertoires in COVID-19. Germline V CDR1 and CDR2: LGHNA, YNFKEQ. The CDR3 has 15 amino acids. V gave up 8 bases and J gave up 5 bases; unmatched junction bases: 13. Assay used: immunoSEQ multiplex PCR; TCRdb lists only in-frame clones, some missing. The sample includes about 99,000 clones, about 90% seen only once; the top ten take around 2%. V is TRBV4-2 and J is TRBJ2-7; 9 bases fit TRBD1. This sequence originates from a man in his forties or fifties with COVID-19, enrolled during active disease. Sequencing was carried out using peripheral blood. CDR3 residues: CASGHTGQGSHEQYF. The CDR3 nucleotides are TGTGCCAGCGGACACACTGGACAGGGGAGTCACGAGCAGTACTTC.